The 20 T cell receptor beta chains in this list originate from one sample, sequenced in a study of naive and memory T cell subsets. Overall study findings and caveats: Naive repertoires, especially CD8, held a few larger clonotypes, possibly memory cells re-expressing CD45RA.

The beta constant-region primer was an equimolar mix of two oligonucleotides covering TRBC1 and TRBC2. The ligated cDNA underwent four PCR rounds using SP2 and nested alpha and beta constant-region primers. TCRdb ran MiXCR on the UMI-ligation and nested PCR reads and lists one entry per CDR3 protein. The sample records over 130,000 distinct CDR3 sequences, approximately 20% being singletons. No cognate antigen is known for these TCRs. The sequenced sample consisted of naive CD8+ T cells from blood. These receptors all come from a human donor in good health.

This clonotype came up a few times. V usage is TRBV11-2 and J usage is TRBJ2-5; D perhaps matches TRBD2 (6 bases). CDR3 length equals 15 residues. Trimming took 2 bases from V and 5 from J, leaving 15 bases between them. The germline gives CDR1 SGHAT, CDR2 FQNNGV. The CDR3: CASSLLPGTSETQYF. CDR3 bases: TGTGCCAGCAGCTTACTCCCTGGGACTTCGGAGACCCAGTACTTC.

This clonotype was seen a few times. The rearrangement links TRBV5-1 to TRBJ1-1; D unclear. The CDR3 is 14 residues long. Per germline, CDR1 SGHRS and CDR2 YFSETQ. Trimming took off 7 bases at V and 0 bases at J, with 13 bases between the two ends. This CDR3 is CASAERYVNTEAFF. In nucleotides, the CDR3 is TGCGCCAGCGCCGAGCGGTACGTGAACACTGAAGCTTTCTTT. The full variable domain, rest sourced from reference TRBV5-1 and TRBJ1-1, is KAGVTQTPRYLIKTRGQQVTLSCSPISGHRSVSWYQQTPGQGLQFLFEYFSETQRNKGNFPGRFSGRQFSNSRSEMNVSTLELGDSALYLCASAERYVNTEAFFGQGTRLTVV.

This rearrangement joins TRBV7-9 to TRBJ2-1; unclear D gene. The CDR3 spans 16 residues. In germline, CDR1 is SEHNR, CDR2 FQNEAQ (reference sequence). The V end was cut by 4 bases, the J end by 0 bases, with 13 bases between. CDR3 sequence: CASSSFRSGSYNEQFF. The CDR3 nucleotides read TGTGCCAGCAGCTCTTTTCGGTCAGGCTCCTACAATGAGCAGTTCTTC.

The genes are TRBV27 and TRBJ2-7; 9 positions agree with TRBD1. The germline gives CDR1 MNHEY, CDR2 SMNVEV (reference sequence). This CDR3 region has 16 residues. Trimming cost V 4 bases and J 2 bases; bases outside gene matches: 9. CDR3 sequence (DNA): TGTGCCAGCAGTTCAGACCGGACAGGGGTCCCCTACGAGCAGTACTTC. Encoded protein: CASSSDRTGVPYEQYF.

V usage is TRBV9 and J usage is TRBJ1-1; D unresolved. The CDR3 runs 17 residues. Germline loops: CDR1 SGDLS, CDR2 YYNGEE. Trimming took off 4 bases at V and 1 base at J, with 20 bases between the two ends. For the CDR3, the DNA is TGTGCCAGCAGCCCCCAGGCCGAGTTGTGGGCGAACACTGAAGCTTTCTTT. This codes for CASSPQAELWANTEAFF.

This clonotype appeared once. This chain links TRBV7-9 with TRBJ2-3, with 9 bases identical to TRBD1. The germline V gene has CDR1 SEHNR and CDR2 FQNEAQ (reference sequence). The J segment lost 6 bases and the V segment lost 3 bases, leaving 10 bases of the junction unmatched. The CDR3 consists of 16 residues. The CDR3 sequence: CASSFLIQGAADTQYF. CDR3 sequence (DNA): TGTGCCAGCAGCTTCCTGATACAGGGGGCTGCCGATACGCAGTATTTT.

The V gene is TRBV28, the J gene TRBJ1-4, with a weak D call TRBD1 (5 bases). The V end was cut by 2 bases, the J end by 2 bases, with 12 bases between. Germline values: CDR1 MDHEN, CDR2 SYDVKM. The CDR3 spans 16 residues. CDR3 coding DNA: TGTGCCAGCAGTTTAAGAGGATGGGGGACTAATGAAAAACTGTTTTTT. It yields the protein CASSLRGWGTNEKLFF. Filled out from reference TRBV28 and TRBJ1-4, the complete variable domain reads DVKVTQSSRYLVKRTGEKVFLECVQDMDHENMFWYRQDPGLGLRLIYFSYDVKMKEKGDIPEGYSVSREKKERFSLILESASTNQTSMYLCASSLRGWGTNEKLFFGSGTQLSVL.

This clonotype has only a few counts. The genes are TRBV9 and TRBJ2-1; D is uncertain. The CDR3 loop spans 13 amino acids. Trimming shortened V by 5 bases and J by 4 bases, and 10 bases separated the two germline ends. Per the germline V gene, CDR1 is SGDLS and CDR2 is YYNGEE. CDR3 sequence reads: CASSSGYYNEQFF. CDR3 sequence (DNA): TGTGCCAGCAGTAGTGGATATTACAATGAGCAGTTCTTC.

The chain employs TRBV6-2 or TRBV6-3 and TRBJ2-1, with TRBD2 matching over 14 bases. The CDR3 consists of 19 residues. Germline-derived CDR1 and CDR2 are MNHEY and SVGEGT. J lost 2 bases, V lost 4 bases, and 10 bases had no gene match. CDR3 sequence reads: CASSSIRTSGRRAYNEQFF. The CDR3 nucleotides read TGTGCCAGCAGTTCTATACGGACTAGCGGGAGGAGGGCCTACAATGAGCAGTTCTTC.

V gene TRBV28 combines with J gene TRBJ1-3; D remains ambiguous. Germline V gene lookup returns CDR1 MDHEN and CDR2 SYDVKM. Trimming shortened V by 6 bases and J by 0 bases, and 12 bases separated the two germline ends. The CDR3 is made up of 15 amino acids. CDR3 sequence: CASSPLSFSGNTIYF. In DNA, the CDR3 is TGTGCCAGCAGCCCCCTGAGCTTCTCTGGAAACACCATATATTTT. Full variable domain (missing parts from reference TRBV28 and TRBJ1-3): DVKVTQSSRYLVKRTGEKVFLECVQDMDHENMFWYRQDPGLGLRLIYFSYDVKMKEKGDIPEGYSVSREKKERFSLILESASTNQTSMYLCASSPLSFSGNTIYFGEGSWLTVV.

This clonotype was found a few times. V and J are TRBV5-1 and TRBJ1-1, with no clear D. The V and J ends lost 0 bases and 6 bases respectively, with 9 bases between them. Germline V gene data show CDR1 as SGHRS and CDR2 as YFSETQ. This CDR3 contains 13 residues. The CDR3 here is CASSLAGVPEAFF. In DNA, the CDR3 is TGCGCCAGCAGCTTGGCTGGGGTACCTGAAGCTTTCTTT.

The genes are TRBV5-6 and TRBJ2-5; 7 positions agree with TRBD1. This CDR3 has 18 residues. CDR1 and CDR2 (germline): SGHDT, YYEEEE. V gave up 3 bases and J gave up 5 bases; unmatched junction bases: 19. The CDR3 reads CASSSQPGWGQHVETQYF. The CDR3 region has the DNA TGTGCCAGCAGCTCCCAACCCGGTTGGGGACAGCACGTGGAGACCCAGTACTTC.

The chain carries TRBV7-9 and TRBJ2-7, with a tentative D call TRBD2 (7 bases). The CDR3 contains 14 residues. Trimming took 5 bases from V and 2 from J, leaving 13 bases between them. Germline values: CDR1 SEHNR, CDR2 FQNEAQ (reference sequence). DNA for the CDR3: TGTGCCAGCAGCCGAAGCGGGGACACCTACGAGCAGTACTTC. Amino acid sequence: CASSRSGDTYEQYF.

This clonotype was detected a few times. The chain couples TRBV28 to TRBJ2-7; D is possibly TRBD1 (6 bases). Deletions cut 2 bases from V and 2 bases from J, with 13 bases between. The germline V gene encodes CDR1 MDHEN and CDR2 SYDVKM. CDR3 length: 15 residues. In DNA form, the CDR3 reads TGTGCCAGCAGTTTAGTAGCAGGGGCTGCCTACGAGCAGTACTTC. It specifies CASSLVAGAAYEQYF.

The sample holds a few counts of this clonotype. This chain connects TRBV4-1 to TRBJ1-1; no clear D. The germline V gene encodes CDR1 MGHRA and CDR2 YSYEKL. The V and J ends lost 1 base and 0 bases respectively, with 9 bases between them. The CDR3 length is 15 residues. Here the CDR3 reads CASSQGRNVNTEAFF. The DNA for the CDR3 is TGCGCCAGCAGCCAAGGCAGGAATGTGAACACTGAAGCTTTCTTT.

The chain links TRBV11-2 to TRBJ2-7; D remains unclear. V shed 1 base and J shed 2 bases, with 12 bases lying between them. The germline gives CDR1 SGHAT, CDR2 FQNNGV. The CDR3 has 15 residues. In DNA form, the CDR3 reads TGTGCCAGCAGCTTAGTGTGGGTCTCTCCCTACGAGCAGTACTTC. It translates to CASSLVWVSPYEQYF.

The chain carries TRBV4-1 and TRBJ2-7, with TRBD1 matching 7 bases. CDR1 is MGHRA, CDR2 YSYEKL, per germline. The CDR3 is 18 amino acids. Germline trimming cut 2 bases from V and 0 bases from J; bases unmatched to any gene: 13. Here the CDR3 DNA reads TGCGCCAGCAGCCAAAGCCCTACCGGGACAGAGATCTCCTACGAGCAGTACTTC. Its translation: CASSQSPTGTEISYEQYF.

This clonotype has a handful of counts. The chain carries TRBV28 and TRBJ1-2; possibly TRBD1 for D (6 bases). The CDR3 consists of 14 residues. V was shortened by 6 bases and J by 6 bases, with 17 bases between the two germline ends. Germline V lookup: CDR1 MDHEN, CDR2 SYDVKM. CDR3 in amino acids: CASSQDRTFHGYTF. The CDR3 DNA reads TGTGCCAGCAGCCAGGACAGAACTTTTCATGGCTACACCTTC.

This clonotype was picked up many times. The CDR3 spells CASSFGSSYGYTF. DNA for the CDR3: TGTGCCAGCAGTTTCGGGTCCTCCTATGGCTACACCTTC. The V gene is TRBV27, the J gene TRBJ1-2; D uncertain. CDR1 is MNHEY and CDR2 is SMNVEV in the germline V gene (reference sequence). The CDR3 is made up of 13 amino acids. V gave up 3 bases and J gave up 4 bases, with 9 bases separating them.

This clonotype was counted between two and nine times. J is TRBJ2-7 and V is TRBV6-5, with 14 bases identical to TRBD2. V was clipped by 6 bases and J by 0 bases; unmatched bases: 7. Per the germline V gene, CDR1 is MNHEY and CDR2 is SVGAGI. The CDR3 sequence is 17 residues long. As DNA, the CDR3 is TGTGCCAGCAGGAGGGGACTAGCGGGAGACAGCTCCTACGAGCAGTACTTC. Translation gives CASRRGLAGDSSYEQYF.